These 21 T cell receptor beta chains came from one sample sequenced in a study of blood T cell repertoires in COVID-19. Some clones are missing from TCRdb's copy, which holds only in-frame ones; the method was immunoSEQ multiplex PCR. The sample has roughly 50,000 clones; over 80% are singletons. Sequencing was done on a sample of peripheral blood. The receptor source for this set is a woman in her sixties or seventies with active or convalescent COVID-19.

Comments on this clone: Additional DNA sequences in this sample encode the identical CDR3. Written as DNA, the CDR3 is TGTGCCAGCAGCTTTTCAGGGGGGTATAGCAATCAGCCCCAGCATTTT. This sequence encodes CASSFSGGYSNQPQHF. J is TRBJ1-5 and V is TRBV7-9; 7 bases agree with TRBD1. This CDR3 is 16 amino acids long. V lost 3 bases and J lost 0; bases outside the gene matches: 5. Germline V CDR1 and CDR2: SEHNR, FQNEAQ (reference sequence).

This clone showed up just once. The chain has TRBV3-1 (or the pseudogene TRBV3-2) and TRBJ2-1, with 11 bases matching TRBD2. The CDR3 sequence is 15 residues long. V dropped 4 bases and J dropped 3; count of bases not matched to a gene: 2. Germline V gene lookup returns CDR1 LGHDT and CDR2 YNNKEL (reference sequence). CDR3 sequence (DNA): TGTGCCAGCAGCCGGCTAGCGGGGGGCTACAATGAGCAGTTCTTC. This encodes CASSRLAGGYNEQFF.

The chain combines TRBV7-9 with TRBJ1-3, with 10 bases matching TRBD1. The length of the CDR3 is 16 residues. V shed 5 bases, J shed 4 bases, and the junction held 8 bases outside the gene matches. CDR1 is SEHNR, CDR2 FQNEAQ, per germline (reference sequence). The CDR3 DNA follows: TGTGCCAGCAGCCAGGTCGGGACAGGGGAAGGAAACACCATATATTTT. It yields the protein CASSQVGTGEGNTIYF.

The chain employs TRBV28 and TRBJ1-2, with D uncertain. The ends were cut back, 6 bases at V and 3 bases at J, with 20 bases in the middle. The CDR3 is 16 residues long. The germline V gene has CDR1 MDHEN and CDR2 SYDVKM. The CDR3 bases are TGTGCCAGCAGCCAGAGACAAGGCCAACTCTACTATGGCTACACCTTC. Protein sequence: CASSQRQGQLYYGYTF.

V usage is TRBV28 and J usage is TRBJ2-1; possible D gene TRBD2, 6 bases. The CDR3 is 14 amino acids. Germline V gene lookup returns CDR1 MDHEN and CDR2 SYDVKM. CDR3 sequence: CASSRENVYNEQFF. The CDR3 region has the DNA TGTGCTTCCTCTCGGGAGAATGTATACAATGAGCAGTTCTTC.

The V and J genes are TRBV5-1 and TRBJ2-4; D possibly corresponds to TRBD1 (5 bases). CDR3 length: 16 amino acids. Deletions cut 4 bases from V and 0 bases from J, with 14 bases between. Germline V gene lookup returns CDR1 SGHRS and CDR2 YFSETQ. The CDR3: CASSADRFLAKNIQYF. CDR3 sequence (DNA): TGCGCCAGCAGCGCCGACAGATTTCTAGCCAAAAACATTCAGTACTTC.

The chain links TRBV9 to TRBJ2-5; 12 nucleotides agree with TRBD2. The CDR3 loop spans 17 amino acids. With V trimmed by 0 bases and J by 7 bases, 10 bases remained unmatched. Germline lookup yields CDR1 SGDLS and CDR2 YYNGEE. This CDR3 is CASSVGTSGTMGVTQYF. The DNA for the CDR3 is TGTGCCAGCAGCGTAGGGACTAGCGGGACAATGGGGGTGACCCAGTACTTC.

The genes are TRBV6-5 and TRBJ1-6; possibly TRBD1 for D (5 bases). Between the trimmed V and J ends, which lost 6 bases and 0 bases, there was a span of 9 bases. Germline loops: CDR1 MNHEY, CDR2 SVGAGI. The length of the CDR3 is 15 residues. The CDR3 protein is CASRTGSSYNSPLHF. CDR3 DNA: TGTGCCAGCAGAACAGGAAGCTCCTATAATTCACCCCTCCACTTT.

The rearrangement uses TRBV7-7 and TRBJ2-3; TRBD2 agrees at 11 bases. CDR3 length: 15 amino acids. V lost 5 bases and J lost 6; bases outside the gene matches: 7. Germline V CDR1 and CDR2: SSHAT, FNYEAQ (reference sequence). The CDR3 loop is CASSELAGVADTQYF. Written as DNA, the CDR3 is TGTGCCAGCAGCGAACTAGCGGGAGTTGCGGATACGCAGTATTTT.

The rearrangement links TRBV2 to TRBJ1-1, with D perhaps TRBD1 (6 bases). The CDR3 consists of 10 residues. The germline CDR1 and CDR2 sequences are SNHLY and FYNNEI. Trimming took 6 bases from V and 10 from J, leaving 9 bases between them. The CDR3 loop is CASRSGAAFF. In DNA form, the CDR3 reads TGTGCCAGCAGGTCAGGGGCAGCTTTCTTT.

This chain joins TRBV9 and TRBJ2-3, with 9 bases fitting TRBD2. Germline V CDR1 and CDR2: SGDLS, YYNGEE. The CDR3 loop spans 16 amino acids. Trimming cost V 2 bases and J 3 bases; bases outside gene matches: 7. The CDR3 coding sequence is TGTGCCAGCAGCGTTAGCGGGAGTAGAAGTACAGATACGCAGTATTTT. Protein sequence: CASSVSGSRSTDTQYF. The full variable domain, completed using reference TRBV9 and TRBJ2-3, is DSGVTQTPKHLITATGQRVTLRCSPRSGDLSVYWYQQSLDQGLQFLIQYYNGEERAKGNILERFSAQQFPDLHSELNLSSLELGDSALYFCASSVSGSRSTDTQYFGPGTRLTVL.

This CDR3 is CASSESGRREKLFF. The CDR3 coding sequence is TGTGCCAGCAGTGAATCAGGGAGGCGTGAAAAACTGTTTTTT. This chain joins TRBV6-1 and TRBJ1-4, with a possible D match to TRBD1 (5 bases). The V gene lost 2 bases and the J gene lost 7 bases, with 11 bases spanning the gap. The V gene's germline CDR1 is MNHNS and CDR2 SASEGT. The CDR3 contains 14 residues.

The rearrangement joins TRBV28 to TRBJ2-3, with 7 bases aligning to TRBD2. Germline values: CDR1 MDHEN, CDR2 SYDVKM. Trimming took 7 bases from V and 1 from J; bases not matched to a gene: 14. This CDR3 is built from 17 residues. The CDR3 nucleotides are TGTGCCAGCAATGGGGGGAGGGTAATCCTTGGCACAGATACGCAGTATTTT. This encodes CASNGGRVILGTDTQYF.

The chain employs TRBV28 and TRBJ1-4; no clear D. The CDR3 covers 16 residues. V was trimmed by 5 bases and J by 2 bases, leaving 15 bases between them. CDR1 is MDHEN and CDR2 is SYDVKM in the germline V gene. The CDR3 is CASSSPPVETNEKLFF. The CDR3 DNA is TGTGCCAGCAGTAGCCCTCCGGTGGAGACTAATGAAAAACTGTTTTTT.

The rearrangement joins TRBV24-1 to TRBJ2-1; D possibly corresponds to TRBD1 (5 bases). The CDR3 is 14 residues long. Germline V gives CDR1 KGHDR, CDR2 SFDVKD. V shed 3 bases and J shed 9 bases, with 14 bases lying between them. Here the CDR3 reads CATSDPDTFPEQFF. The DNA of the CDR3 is TGTGCCACCAGTGATCCGGACACGTTTCCTGAGCAGTTCTTC.

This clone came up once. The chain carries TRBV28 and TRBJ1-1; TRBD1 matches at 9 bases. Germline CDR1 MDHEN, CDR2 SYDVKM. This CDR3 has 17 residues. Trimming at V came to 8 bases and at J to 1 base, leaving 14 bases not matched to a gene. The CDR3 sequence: CASLVQGQGKGNTEAFF. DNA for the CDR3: TGTGCCAGCCTCGTCCAGGGACAGGGTAAAGGGAACACTGAAGCTTTCTTT. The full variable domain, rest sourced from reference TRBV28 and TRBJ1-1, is DVKVTQSSRYLVKRTGEKVFLECVQDMDHENMFWYRQDPGLGLRLIYFSYDVKMKEKGDIPEGYSVSREKKERFSLILESASTNQTSMYLCASLVQGQGKGNTEAFFGQGTRLTVV.

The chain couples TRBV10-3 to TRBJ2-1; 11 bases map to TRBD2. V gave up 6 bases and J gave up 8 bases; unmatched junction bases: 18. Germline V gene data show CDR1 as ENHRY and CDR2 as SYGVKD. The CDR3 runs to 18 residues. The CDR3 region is CAISEHSGTSGLGDEQFF. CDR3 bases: TGTGCCATCAGCGAACATTCCGGGACTAGCGGTCTCGGGGATGAGCAGTTCTTC.

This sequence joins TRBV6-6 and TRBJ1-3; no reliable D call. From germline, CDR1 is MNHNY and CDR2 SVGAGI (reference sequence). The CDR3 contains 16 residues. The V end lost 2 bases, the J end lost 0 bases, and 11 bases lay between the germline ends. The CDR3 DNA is TGTGCCAGCAGTTACAATCAGGACTACTCTGGAAACACCATATATTTT. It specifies CASSYNQDYSGNTIYF.

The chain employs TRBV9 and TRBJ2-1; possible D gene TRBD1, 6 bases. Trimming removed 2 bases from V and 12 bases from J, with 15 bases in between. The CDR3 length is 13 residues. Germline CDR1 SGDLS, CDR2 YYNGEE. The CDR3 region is CASSVPGVTGQFF. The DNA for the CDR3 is TGTGCCAGCAGCGTCCCAGGGGTGACGGGGCAGTTCTTC.

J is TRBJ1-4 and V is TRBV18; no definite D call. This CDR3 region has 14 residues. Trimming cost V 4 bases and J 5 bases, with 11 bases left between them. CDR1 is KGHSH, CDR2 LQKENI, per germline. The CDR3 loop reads CASSQNDGNEKLFF. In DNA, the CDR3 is TGTGCCAGCTCACAAAACGACGGGAATGAAAAACTGTTTTTT.

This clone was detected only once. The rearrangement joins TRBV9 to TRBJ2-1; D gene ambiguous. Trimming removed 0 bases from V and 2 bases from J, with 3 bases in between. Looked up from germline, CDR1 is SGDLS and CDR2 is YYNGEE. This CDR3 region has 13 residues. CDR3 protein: CASSVATYNEQFF. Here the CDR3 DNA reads TGTGCCAGCAGCGTAGCTACCTACAATGAGCAGTTCTTC.